The entry below gives a single T cell receptor beta chain sequence along with its context. Trimming cost V 0 bases and J 3 bases, with 7 bases left between them. The CDR3 is 14 amino acids. CDR1 SGDLS and CDR2 YYNGEE come from the germline V gene. Only in-frame clones appear in the TCRdb table, and some are missing; sequencing was by immunoSEQ multiplex PCR. The sample contains about 400,000 clones, about 90% of which appear only once. This sample was taken from a study of blood T cell repertoires in COVID-19. Study background: Samples taken during acute and convalescent COVID-19 were collected in the United States, Italy and Spain.

Input material: PBMCs or T cells enriched from blood (not recorded which). The genes are TRBV9 and TRBJ1-5; D not certain. The sequence was collected from a woman under 30 with acute COVID-19. The CDR3 region has the DNA TGTGCCAGCAGCGTAGAAGACAACAATCAGCCCCAGCATTTT. It yields the protein CASSVEDNNQPQHF.